What follows are 26 T cell receptor beta chains derived from one specimen sequenced in a study of cytomegalovirus exposure and HLA in healthy donors. Primers: 60 Vbeta forward and 13 Jbeta reverse. Here immunoSEQ multiplex PCR was the method, and the copy in TCRdb shows in-frame clones only, minus some. The sample yields approximately 220,000 clones, 75% to 80% seen once. Sequenced: PBMCs. Source of these receptors: a young man in good health and CMV-seronegative.

This clone has a single count. V and J are TRBV6-5 and TRBJ1-5; D is unclear. There are 14 residues in the CDR3. Germline CDR1 MNHEY, CDR2 SVGAGI. V lost 8 bases, J lost 0 bases, and 11 bases lay in between. CDR3 amino acids: CASALDNSNQPQHF. CDR3 sequence (DNA): TGTGCCAGCGCACTAGATAATAGCAATCAGCCCCAGCATTTT.

J is TRBJ1-5 and V is TRBV6-5; 7 nucleotides align to TRBD1. The CDR3 spans 13 residues. V was clipped by 10 bases and J by 6 bases; unmatched bases: 9. Germline V gives CDR1 MNHEY, CDR2 SVGAGI. Written as DNA, the CDR3 is TGTGCCATCGCGACAGGGCCGGCTCAGCCCCAGCATTTT. As protein: CAIATGPAQPQHF.

This chain connects TRBV9 to TRBJ1-4, with TRBD1 matching 11 bases. The length of the CDR3 is 18 residues. The V segment lost 3 bases and the J segment 1 base; nucleotides outside the gene matches: 8. Germline V lookup: CDR1 SGDLS, CDR2 YYNGEE. CDR3 bases: TGTGCCAGCAGCGCGGGACAGGGGGGTGTCCAAACTAATGAAAAACTGTTTTTT. Protein product: CASSAGQGGVQTNEKLFF.

This clone came up once. The chain carries TRBV6-5 and TRBJ1-6, with 7 positions matching TRBD1. V shed 6 bases, J shed 7 bases, and the junction held 6 bases outside the gene matches. CDR1 is MNHEY, CDR2 SVGAGI, per germline. The CDR3 is made up of 14 amino acids. The CDR3 sequence: CASSTDRTNSPLHF. The CDR3 bases are TGTGCCAGCAGCACGGACAGGACCAATTCACCCCTCCACTTT.

The chain couples TRBV6-5 to TRBJ1-5; unclear D gene. Germline assignment: CDR1 MNHEY and CDR2 SVGAGI. V gave up 6 bases and J gave up 0 bases, with 9 bases separating them. This CDR3 is 14 amino acids long. The CDR3, as DNA: TGTGCCAGCAGCCCTTTTAGTAGCAATCAGCCCCAGCATTTT. Its translation is CASSPFSSNQPQHF.

V gene TRBV29-1 combines with J gene TRBJ2-2; TRBD2 agrees at 8 bases. The J segment lost 2 bases and the V segment lost 6 bases, leaving 5 bases of the junction unmatched. Germline CDR1 SQVTM, CDR2 ANQGSEA. This CDR3 is 14 amino acids long. The CDR3 sequence is CSVAGLDNTGELFF. The CDR3 DNA is TGCAGCGTGGCGGGACTAGATAACACCGGGGAGCTGTTTTTT.

The chain links TRBV7-2 to TRBJ2-5; 10 positions match TRBD2. This CDR3 spans 16 amino acids. The J segment lost 6 bases and the V segment lost 5 bases, leaving 12 bases of the junction unmatched. Germline CDR1 is SGHTA and CDR2 is FQGNSA. The DNA for the CDR3 is TGTGCCAGCAGCGGGGGTGATACTAGCGGGATGAAGACCCAGTACTTC. As protein: CASSGGDTSGMKTQYF.

The V call is TRBV6-6, the J call TRBJ1-5; D is uncertain. CDR1 is MNHNY, CDR2 SVGAGI, per germline (reference sequence). V was clipped by 2 bases and J by 9 bases, with 17 bases between them. The CDR3 contains 15 residues. The CDR3 DNA sequence: TGTGCCAGCAGTTACGGAAGGTCGGAGATAATGCCCCAGCATTTT. Its protein is CASSYGRSEIMPQHF.

The chain is built from TRBV7-8 and TRBJ2-1; TRBD2 might be the D (5 bases). Germline V CDR1 and CDR2: SGHVS, FQNEAQ. The CDR3 runs to 19 residues. Deletions cut 5 bases from V and 0 bases from J, with 23 bases between. The DNA of the CDR3 is TGTGCCAGCAGCCCGTCCGGGATAGAGCGGCGTTACTCCTACAATGAGCAGTTCTTC. Translated, it gives CASSPSGIERRYSYNEQFF.

The chain joins TRBV6-1 to TRBJ1-2; possibly TRBD1 for D (5 bases). The CDR3 totals 13 residues. Germline V gene data show CDR1 as MNHNS and CDR2 as SASEGT. Trimming removed 6 bases at V and 3 bases at J, with 11 bases between. The CDR3 loop is CASRVGTYYGYTF. In DNA, the CDR3 is TGTGCCAGCAGGGTCGGGACTTACTATGGCTACACCTTC.

This chain links TRBV7-9 with TRBJ1-3; D uncertain. The V gene lost 0 bases and the J gene lost 4 bases, with 4 bases spanning the gap. Germline V CDR1 and CDR2: SEHNR, FQNEAQ (reference sequence). This CDR3 is 13 amino acids long. The CDR3 DNA reads TGTGCCAGCAGCTTAGCGAGCGGAAACACCATATATTTT. This encodes CASSLASGNTIYF.

The chain employs TRBV28 and TRBJ1-1, with no clear D. Trimming removed 8 bases at V and 7 bases at J, with 11 bases between. CDR3 size: 11 residues. CDR1 is MDHEN and CDR2 is SYDVKM in the germline V gene. CDR3 nucleotide sequence: TGTGCCAGCCGGCGGGTTGGTGAAGCTTTCTTT. Protein sequence: CASRRVGEAFF.

The V gene is TRBV6-1, the J gene TRBJ1-1, with 7 nucleotides matching TRBD1. CDR1 and CDR2 from the germline V gene are MNHNS and SASEGT. V was clipped by 3 bases and J by 2 bases; unmatched bases: 15. The CDR3 totals 18 residues. In DNA form, the CDR3 reads TGTGCCAGCAGTGACCCTATTGGAGGGGGCCCCCAAAACACTGAAGCTTTCTTT. This translates into CASSDPIGGGPQNTEAFF.

This chain links TRBV6-5 with TRBJ2-3; D is unclear. The germline V gene has CDR1 MNHEY and CDR2 SVGAGI. The CDR3 sequence is 14 residues long. V lost 7 bases to trimming and J lost 2 bases, with 13 bases between them. CDR3 coding DNA: TGTGCCAGCACCTCTGACGCGGTCACAGATACGCAGTATTTT. The encoded protein is CASTSDAVTDTQYF.

The chain couples TRBV27 to TRBJ1-2; the D gene is possibly TRBD1 (6 bases). CDR1 and CDR2 from the germline V gene are MNHEY and SMNVEV (reference sequence). V was pared by 8 bases and J by 6 bases, with 13 bases between. CDR3 length: 12 residues. The CDR3 DNA reads as TGTGCCAGCGCCGGGACAAATAATGGCTACACCTTC. Protein sequence: CASAGTNNGYTF.

The CDR3 sequence: CASSDLEPGELFF. The CDR3 bases are TGTGCCAGCAGTGACCTAGAGCCCGGGGAGCTGTTTTTT. The chain uses TRBV25-1 and TRBJ2-2, with D hard to call. CDR3 length: 13 residues. Germline CDR1 and CDR2: MGHDK and SYGVNS. The germline V and J ends were trimmed by 3 bases and 6 bases, with 8 bases remaining between them.

This clone was counted a single time. The V gene is TRBV19, the J gene TRBJ2-7; TRBD2 matches 16 bases. The length of the CDR3 is 17 residues. V was pared by 4 bases and J by 4 bases, with 7 bases of the junction left unmatched. Germline CDR1 and CDR2: LNHDA and SQIVND (reference sequence). The CDR3 DNA reads as TGTGCCAGTAGTAGGGGACTAGCGGGAGGGCCGTGGTACGAGCAGTACTTC. This sequence encodes CASSRGLAGGPWYEQYF.

This chain uses TRBV4-3 with TRBJ1-2, with TRBD1 matching 7 bases. The CDR3 has 16 amino acids. V lost 1 base to trimming and J lost 3 bases; unmatched junction nucleotides: 8. The germline V gene encodes CDR1 LGHNA and CDR2 YSLEER. The CDR3 nucleotides are TGCGCCAGCAGCCAAGCGGGGACAGATGGGTACTATGGCTACACCTTC. It specifies CASSQAGTDGYYGYTF.

V usage is TRBV30 and J usage is TRBJ1-2, with D possibly TRBD1 on 5 matching bases. V lost 0 bases and J 7 bases, leaving 18 bases between the germline ends. This CDR3 contains 15 residues. Germline CDR1 reads GTSNPN; CDR2 reads SVGIG (reference sequence). CDR3 coding DNA: TGTGCCTGGAGTGTTATTCCGGACATTGCCAGTGGCTACACCTTC. It translates to CAWSVIPDIASGYTF. The full variable domain, rest sourced from reference TRBV30 and TRBJ1-2, is SQTIHQWPATLVQPVGSPLSLECTVEGTSNPNLYWYRQAAGRGLQLLFYSVGIGQISSEVPQNLSASRPQDRQFILSSKKLLLSDSGFYLCAWSVIPDIASGYTFGSGTRLTVV.

This clone appeared once. This rearrangement joins TRBV30 to TRBJ2-7; 8 nucleotides match TRBD1. V lost 4 bases to trimming and J lost 3 bases; unmatched junction nucleotides: 5. From germline, CDR1 is GTSNPN and CDR2 SVGIG (reference sequence). The CDR3 is 13 amino acids. DNA for the CDR3: TGTGCCTGGACCGGACAGGGAGTCTACGAGCAGTACTTC. The encoded protein is CAWTGQGVYEQYF.

V and J are TRBV9 and TRBJ2-3, with D unclear. Trimming removed 0 bases from V and 0 bases from J, with 8 bases in between. There are 15 residues in the CDR3. Germline loops: CDR1 SGDLS, CDR2 YYNGEE. The CDR3 DNA reads as TGTGCCAGCAGCGTAGGCGTGGAGAGCACAGATACGCAGTATTTT. Its protein is CASSVGVESTDTQYF.

CDR3 DNA: TGTGCCAGCACTCCCAAGCCAACCGGGGAGCTGTTTTTT. Protein product: CASTPKPTGELFF. J is TRBJ2-2 and V is TRBV7-2; the D is unclear. Per the germline V gene, CDR1 is SGHTA and CDR2 is FQGNSA. The CDR3 totals 13 residues. Trimming stripped 7 bases from V and 5 bases from J, with 11 bases between.

The chain combines TRBV13 with TRBJ1-1; D call uncertain. The germline V and J ends were trimmed by 0 bases and 3 bases, with 8 bases remaining between them. This CDR3 comprises 14 residues. Germline values: CDR1 PRHDT, CDR2 FYEKMQ (reference sequence). The CDR3 nucleotides read TGTGCCAGCAGCTTAGGGCAAGAGTACACTGAAGCTTTCTTT. Translation: CASSLGQEYTEAFF.

The rearrangement uses TRBV10-1 and TRBJ1-5; D is ambiguous. This CDR3 comprises 16 residues. The V gene lost 2 bases and the J gene lost 0 bases, with 11 bases spanning the gap. Germline-derived CDR1 and CDR2 are WNHNN and SYGVQD (reference sequence). The CDR3 loop reads CASSERRESSNQPQHF. The CDR3 DNA reads as TGCGCCAGCAGTGAGAGAAGAGAATCTAGCAATCAGCCCCAGCATTTT.

The CDR3: CASSADTGGVYEQYF. DNA for the CDR3: TGTGCCAGCAGCGCAGACACAGGGGGGGTTTACGAGCAGTACTTC. The V gene is TRBV7-9, the J gene TRBJ2-7; D perhaps matches TRBD1 (8 bases). Germline V lookup: CDR1 SEHNR, CDR2 FQNEAQ (reference sequence). Trimming took off 5 bases at V and 4 bases at J, with 18 bases between the two ends. The CDR3 totals 15 residues.

CDR3 coding DNA: TGTGCCAGCAGTTCCCAGGGTAGGGACTATGGCTACACCTTC. It encodes CASSSQGRDYGYTF. The chain employs TRBV27 and TRBJ1-2; D may be TRBD1 (5 bases). Trimming left V 4 bases short and J 3 bases short, with 12 bases between. Germline assignment: CDR1 MNHEY and CDR2 SMNVEV (reference sequence). The length of the CDR3 is 14 residues.